The TCR beta chain described here comes from a study of Graves' ophthalmopathy and Graves' hyperthyroidism. For repertoire sequencing, the TCR beta CDR3 regions were amplified from RNA transcripts. Amplification began with first-round RT-PCR using HTBI primers, then second-round multiplex PCR was performed. TCRdb processed the multiplex PCR reads anew with MiXCR; each CDR3 protein has one entry. The data contain hundreds of thousands of distinct CDR3 sequences, roughly 21% of them singletons. Excluded were patients with other autoimmune diseases, uncontrolled infections, pregnancy or lactation. Study findings and constraints: Discrimination between ophthalmopathy and stable hyperthyroidism by a 13-signature model showed roughly 85% sensitivity and about 81% specificity.

Germline values: CDR1 MNHEY, CDR2 SVGEGT. The CDR3 runs to 16 residues. Trimming took 0 bases from V and 8 from J; bases not matched to a gene: 7. This clonotype occurred many times. Its target is not known. The sequencing input was peripheral blood. This chain joins TRBV6-2 or TRBV6-3 and TRBJ2-7; 13 positions match TRBD2. The TCR sequence derives from a woman in her forties or fifties with Graves' ophthalmopathy. The CDR3 loop reads CASSYSTSGRYPKQYF. In DNA, the CDR3 is TGTGCCAGCAGTTACTCGACTAGCGGGAGGTATCCGAAGCAGTACTTC.